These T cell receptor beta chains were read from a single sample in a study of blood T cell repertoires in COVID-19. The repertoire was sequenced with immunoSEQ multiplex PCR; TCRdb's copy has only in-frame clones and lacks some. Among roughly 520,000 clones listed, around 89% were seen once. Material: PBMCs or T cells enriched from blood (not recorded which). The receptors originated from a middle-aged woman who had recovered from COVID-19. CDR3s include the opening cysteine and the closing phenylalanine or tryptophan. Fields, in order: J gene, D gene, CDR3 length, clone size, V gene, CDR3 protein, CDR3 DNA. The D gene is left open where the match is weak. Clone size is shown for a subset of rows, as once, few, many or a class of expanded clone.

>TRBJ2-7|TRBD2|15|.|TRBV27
CASSLTGGSVYEQYF
TGTGCCAGCAGCCTTACAGGCGGGAGCGTCTACGAGCAGTACTTC
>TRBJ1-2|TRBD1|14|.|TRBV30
CAWSPGTGLNGYTF
TGTGCCTGGAGCCCGGGGACAGGGTTAAATGGCTACACCTTC
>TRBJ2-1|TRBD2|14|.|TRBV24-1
CATSDTGGYNEQFF
TGTGCCACCAGTGATACGGGAGGGTACAATGAGCAGTTCTTC
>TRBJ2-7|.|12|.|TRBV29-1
CSVQGSYYEQYF
TGCAGCGTTCAGGGAAGCTACTACGAGCAGTACTTC
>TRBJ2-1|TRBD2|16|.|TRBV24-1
CATSDPYTSGSNEQFF
TGTGCCACCAGTGATCCCTATACTAGCGGGAGCAATGAGCAGTTCTTC
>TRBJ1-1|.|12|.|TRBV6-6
CASSPTSPEAFF
TGTGCCAGCAGTCCGACAAGCCCTGAAGCTTTCTTT
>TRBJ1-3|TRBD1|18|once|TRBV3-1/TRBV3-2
CASSHQDMWTGSRNTIYF
TGTGCCAGCAGCCATCAGGATATGTGGACAGGCTCTAGAAACACCATATATTTT
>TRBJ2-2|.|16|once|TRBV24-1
CATSDFSPGGTGELFF
TGTGCCACCAGTGATTTTTCTCCCGGAGGGACCGGGGAGCTGTTTTTT
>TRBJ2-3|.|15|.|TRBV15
CATSRGQIITDTQYF
TGTGCCACCAGCAGGGGCCAAATAATCACAGATACGCAGTATTTT
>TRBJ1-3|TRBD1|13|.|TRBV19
CATWDRAGNTIYF
TGTGCCACCTGGGACAGGGCTGGAAACACCATATATTTT
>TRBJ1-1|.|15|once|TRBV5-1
CASSLGPTGYAEAFF
TGCGCCAGCAGCTTGGGGCCAACAGGGTATGCTGAAGCTTTCTTT
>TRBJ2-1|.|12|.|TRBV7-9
CASSPEINEQFF
TGTGCCAGCAGCCCCGAGATCAATGAGCAGTTCTTC
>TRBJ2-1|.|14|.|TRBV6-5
CASSYSVKRGEQFF
TGTGCCAGCAGTTACTCAGTTAAAAGGGGCGAGCAGTTCTTC
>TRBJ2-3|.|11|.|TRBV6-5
CASKGADTQYF
TGTGCCAGCAAGGGGGCAGATACGCAGTATTTT
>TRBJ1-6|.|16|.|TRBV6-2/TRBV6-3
CASSRTLENYNSPLHF
TGTGCCAGCAGTCGCACCTTGGAGAACTATAATTCACCCCTCCACTTT
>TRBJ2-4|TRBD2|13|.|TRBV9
CASSVEGLARQYF
TGTGCCAGCAGCGTAGAGGGACTAGCCCGCCAGTACTTC
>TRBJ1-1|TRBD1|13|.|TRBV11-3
CASSQGAGTEAFF
TGTGCCAGCAGCCAGGGGGCGGGTACTGAAGCTTTCTTT
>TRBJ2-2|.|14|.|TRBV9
CASNRERSTGELFF
TGTGCCAGCAATCGGGAAAGGAGCACCGGGGAGCTGTTTTTT
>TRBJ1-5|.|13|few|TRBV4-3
CASSRSSNQPQHF
TGCGCCAGCAGCCGGAGTAGCAATCAGCCCCAGCATTTT
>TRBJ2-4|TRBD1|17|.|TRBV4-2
CASSQLQGASSKNIQYF
TGTGCCAGCAGCCAGCTGCAGGGGGCGTCGTCCAAAAACATTCAGTACTTC
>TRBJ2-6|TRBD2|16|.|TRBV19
CASNRPGGSGANVLTF
TGTGCCAGTAACCGGCCGGGGGGCTCTGGGGCCAACGTCCTGACTTTC
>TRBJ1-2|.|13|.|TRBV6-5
CASSTTGFYGYTF
TGTGCCAGCAGTACAACAGGGTTCTATGGCTACACCTTC
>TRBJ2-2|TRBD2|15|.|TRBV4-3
CASSLAGTNTGELFF
TGCGCCAGCAGCCTAGCGGGGACGAACACCGGGGAGCTGTTTTTT
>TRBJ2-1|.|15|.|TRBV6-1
CASSDAGGSYNEQFF
TGTGCCAGCAGTGACGCAGGAGGCTCCTACAATGAGCAGTTCTTC
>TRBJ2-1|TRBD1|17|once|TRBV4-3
CASSLSPPGQGLNEQFF
TGCGCCAGCAGCCTCTCCCCCCCGGGACAGGGTCTTAATGAGCAGTTCTTC
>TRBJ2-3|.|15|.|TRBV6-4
CASSEFAGGTDTQYF
TGTGCCAGCAGTGAGTTTGCAGGGGGCACAGATACGCAGTATTTT
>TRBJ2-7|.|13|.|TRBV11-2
CASSLEGLYEQYF
TGTGCCAGCAGCTTGGAGGGGTTGTACGAGCAGTACTTC
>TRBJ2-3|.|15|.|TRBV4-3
CASSPGPAPTDTQYF
TGCGCCAGCAGCCCAGGCCCGGCCCCCACAGATACGCAGTATTTT
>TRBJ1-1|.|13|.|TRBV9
CASSVISGTEAFF
TGTGCCAGCAGCGTCATCTCGGGGACTGAAGCTTTCTTT
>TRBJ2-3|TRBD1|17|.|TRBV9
CASSVALGGVRTDTQYF
TGTGCCAGCAGCGTAGCTCTAGGGGGCGTAAGGACAGATACGCAGTATTTT
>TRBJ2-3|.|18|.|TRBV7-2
CASSFSSVGAGSTDTQYF
TGTGCCAGCAGCTTTTCTTCCGTGGGGGCGGGTAGCACAGATACGCAGTATTTT
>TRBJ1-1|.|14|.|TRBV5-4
CASSLAGGEAEAFF
TGTGCCAGCAGCTTGGCGGGGGGCGAGGCTGAAGCTTTCTTT
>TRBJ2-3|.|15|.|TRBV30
CAWSARADSTDTQYF
TGTGCCTGGAGTGCTAGAGCGGACTCTACAGATACGCAGTATTTT
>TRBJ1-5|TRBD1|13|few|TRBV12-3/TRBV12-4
CASSGTAPGPQHF
TGTGCCAGCAGCGGGACAGCCCCTGGGCCCCAGCATTTT
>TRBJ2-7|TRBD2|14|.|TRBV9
CASSLLAGSYEQYF
TGTGCCAGCAGCCTACTAGCGGGCTCCTACGAGCAGTACTTC
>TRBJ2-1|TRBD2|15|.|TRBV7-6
CASSPGLVSNNEQFF
TGTGCCAGCAGCCCGGGACTAGTGTCCAACAATGAGCAGTTCTTC
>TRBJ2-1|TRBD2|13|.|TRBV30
CAWKLAGGAEQFF
TGTGCCTGGAAGCTAGCGGGAGGGGCTGAGCAGTTCTTC
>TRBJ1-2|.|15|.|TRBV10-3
CAISEGQPRIYGYTF
TGTGCCATCAGTGAGGGGCAGCCACGTATCTATGGCTACACCTTC
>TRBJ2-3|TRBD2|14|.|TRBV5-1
CASKLAAGTDTQYF
TGCGCCAGCAAACTAGCGGCAGGCACAGATACGCAGTATTTT
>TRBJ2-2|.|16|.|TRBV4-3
CASSQVTRGGTGELFF
TGCGCCAGCAGCCAAGTTACTCGGGGTGGCACCGGGGAGCTGTTTTTT
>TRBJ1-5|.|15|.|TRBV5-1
CASSEQPGENQPQHF
TGCGCCAGCAGCGAGCAACCCGGGGAAAATCAGCCCCAGCATTTT
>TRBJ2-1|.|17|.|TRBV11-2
CASSRSTGLSSYNEQFF
TGTGCCAGCAGCCGAAGCACAGGGTTAAGCTCCTACAATGAGCAGTTCTTC
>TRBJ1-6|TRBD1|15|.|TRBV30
CAWGLGTAYNSPLHF
TGTGCCTGGGGGTTAGGGACAGCCTATAATTCACCCCTCCACTTT
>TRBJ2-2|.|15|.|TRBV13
CASSIGELGSGELFF
TGTGCCAGCAGCATCGGGGAATTGGGGTCCGGGGAGCTGTTTTTT
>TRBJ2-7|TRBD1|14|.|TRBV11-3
CASSGRDSRYEQYF
TGTGCCAGCAGCGGTAGGGACAGCCGCTACGAGCAGTACTTC
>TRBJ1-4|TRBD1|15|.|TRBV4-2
CASSPSAGGGEKLFF
TGTGCCAGCAGTCCTTCCGCAGGGGGAGGTGAAAAACTGTTTTTT
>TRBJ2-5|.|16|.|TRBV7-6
CASSTTGQIVSETQYF
TGTGCCAGCAGCACAACAGGGCAAATTGTGTCGGAGACCCAGTACTTC
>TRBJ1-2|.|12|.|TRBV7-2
CASSLMGGGYTF
TGTGCCAGCAGCTTAATGGGGGGTGGCTACACCTTC
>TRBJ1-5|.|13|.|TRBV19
CASKMGANQPQHF
TGTGCCAGTAAAATGGGGGCTAATCAGCCCCAGCATTTT
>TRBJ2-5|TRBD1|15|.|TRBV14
CASSQDQDGQGAQYF
TGTGCCAGCAGCCAAGATCAGGACGGACAGGGGGCCCAGTACTTC
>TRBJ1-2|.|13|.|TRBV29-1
CSVRESGFYGYTF
TGCAGCGTACGGGAATCGGGGTTCTATGGCTACACCTTC